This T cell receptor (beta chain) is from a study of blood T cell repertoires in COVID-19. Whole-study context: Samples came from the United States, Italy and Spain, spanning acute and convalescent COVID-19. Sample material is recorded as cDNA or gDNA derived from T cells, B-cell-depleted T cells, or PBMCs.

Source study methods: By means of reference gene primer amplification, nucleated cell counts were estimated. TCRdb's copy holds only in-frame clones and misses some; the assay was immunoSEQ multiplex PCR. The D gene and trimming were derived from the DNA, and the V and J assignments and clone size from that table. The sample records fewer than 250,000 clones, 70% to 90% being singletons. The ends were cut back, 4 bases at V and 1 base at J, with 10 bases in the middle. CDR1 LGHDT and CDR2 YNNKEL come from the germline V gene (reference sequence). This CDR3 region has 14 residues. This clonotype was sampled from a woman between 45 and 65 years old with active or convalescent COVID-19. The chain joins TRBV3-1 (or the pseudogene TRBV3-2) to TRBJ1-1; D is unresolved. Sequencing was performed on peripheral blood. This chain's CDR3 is CASSPEPGNTEAFF. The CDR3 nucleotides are TGTGCCAGCAGCCCGGAGCCCGGGAACACTGAAGCTTTCTTT.